A single sample gave rise to the 32 T cell receptor beta chains below, sequenced in a study of PD-L1 blockade in urothelial cancer. The method was immunoSEQ multiplex PCR; TCRdb's version includes in-frame clones alone and lacks a portion of them. This table holds 55,000 to 70,000 clones, about four fifths found once. Material: PBMCs, obtained around atezolizumab (anti-PD-L1) treatment. These receptors all come from a man between 70 and 80 years old with urothelial cancer.

On this clone: Other DNA sequences from this sample encode an identical CDR3 as well. In nucleotides, the CDR3 is TGTGCCATCAGTGAGTCCGCTAGCGGGAGGTACGAGCAGTACTTC. The encoded protein is CAISESASGRYEQYF. The gene calls are TRBV10-3 and TRBJ2-7; 11 nucleotides match TRBD2. Germline V gives CDR1 ENHRY, CDR2 SYGVKD. Unmatched junction bases numbered 2, after V lost 0 bases and J lost 4 bases. This CDR3 contains 15 residues.

The chain couples TRBV2 to TRBJ1-5; D uncertain. This CDR3 has 15 amino acids. V was trimmed by 0 bases and J by 3 bases, leaving 9 bases between them. Looked up from germline, CDR1 is SNHLY and CDR2 is FYNNEI. The CDR3 here is CASSEALRDNQPQHF. CDR3 bases: TGTGCCAGCAGTGAAGCGCTTCGAGACAATCAGCCCCAGCATTTT.

This clone was seen a single time. The gene calls are TRBV19 and TRBJ2-3, with a tentative D call TRBD1 (6 bases). Germline assignment: CDR1 LNHDA and CDR2 SQIVND (reference sequence). This CDR3 has 14 amino acids. V was shortened by 5 bases and J by 9 bases, with 18 bases between the two germline ends. The CDR3 sequence is CASSHAGAEGTQYF. The DNA for the CDR3 is TGTGCCAGTAGTCACGCAGGGGCAGAAGGGACGCAGTATTTT.

The chain joins TRBV5-6 to TRBJ2-4; TRBD1 matches 7 bases. Germline trimming cut 2 bases from V and 8 bases from J; bases unmatched to any gene: 10. CDR1 is SGHDT, CDR2 YYEEEE, per germline. The CDR3 totals 15 residues. The CDR3 nucleotides read TGTGCCAGCAGCTTCCTAGGGGGCGAATCATACATTCAGTACTTC. Its translation is CASSFLGGESYIQYF.

V usage is TRBV5-5 and J usage is TRBJ2-7; perhaps TRBD2 as D (6 bases). The CDR3 extends over 14 amino acids. Trimming stripped 4 bases from V and 0 bases from J, with 11 bases between. Germline CDR1 SGHKS, CDR2 YYEKEE (reference sequence). CDR3 coding DNA: TGTGCCAGCAGCCTAGTGGGGGGCTCCTACGAGCAGTACTTC. As protein: CASSLVGGSYEQYF.

This sequence joins TRBV15 and TRBJ2-7; tentatively, D is TRBD1 (5 bases). The CDR3 is 17 amino acids. V was trimmed by 2 bases and J by 1 base, leaving 18 bases between them. Germline-derived CDR1 and CDR2 are LNHNV and YYDKDF (reference sequence). The CDR3 bases are TGTGCCACCAGCAGATCCCGACAGAAACTCCTTTCCTACGAGCAGTACTTC. This codes for CATSRSRQKLLSYEQYF.

The chain employs TRBV9 and TRBJ1-2, with a weak D call TRBD1 (5 bases). Trimming cost V 2 bases and J 4 bases, with 9 bases left between them. The CDR3 is 13 residues long. Germline V CDR1 and CDR2: SGDLS, YYNGEE. This CDR3 is CASSVPGVYGYTF. CDR3 DNA sequence: TGTGCCAGCAGCGTTCCGGGGGTCTATGGCTACACCTTC.

This clone was recorded only once. V and J are TRBV11-1 and TRBJ2-7, with TRBD2 identical over 7 bases. After removal of 3 bases from V and 6 bases from J, the junction contained 11 bases not matched to a gene. Germline CDR1 and CDR2: SGHAT and FQDESV (reference sequence). The CDR3 has 15 residues. The CDR3 sequence: CASSFRGSGTPEQYF. The DNA for the CDR3 is TGTGCCAGCAGCTTCCGGGGGAGCGGGACCCCCGAGCAGTACTTC.

The chain has TRBV30 and TRBJ1-5; D is unclear. Germline V gives CDR1 GTSNPN, CDR2 SVGIG (reference sequence). V lost 2 bases and J 4 bases, leaving 12 bases between the germline ends. The CDR3 extends over 14 amino acids. CDR3 DNA: TGTGCCTGGAGTATGAAGGGAGGGAATCAGCCCCAGCATTTT. Translation: CAWSMKGGNQPQHF.

This clone has only one observation. The rearrangement joins TRBV4-2 to TRBJ1-1, with D maybe TRBD1 (6 bases). CDR1 LGHNA and CDR2 YNFKEQ come from the germline V gene. The CDR3 is 14 amino acids. V was pared by 4 bases and J by 3 bases, with 12 bases between. The CDR3, as DNA: TGTGCCAGCAGCCTTAACAGGGCGGACACTGAAGCTTTCTTT. Its translation: CASSLNRADTEAFF.

The chain combines TRBV19 with TRBJ2-2; D is undetermined. Trimming shortened V by 3 bases and J by 6 bases, and 5 bases separated the two germline ends. From germline, CDR1 is LNHDA and CDR2 SQIVND (reference sequence). This CDR3 is built from 12 residues. The CDR3 region is CASSIPAGELFF. The CDR3 nucleotides are TGTGCCAGTAGTATCCCCGCCGGGGAGCTGTTTTTT.

This chain uses TRBV2 with TRBJ1-5, with a tentative D call TRBD1 (5 bases). Trimming left V 4 bases short and J 0 bases short, with 13 bases between. CDR3 length: 16 residues. From germline, CDR1 is SNHLY and CDR2 FYNNEI. DNA for the CDR3: TGTGCCAGCAGTGGGTTAGGGGATGGTAGCAATCAGCCCCAGCATTTT. Translating it yields CASSGLGDGSNQPQHF.

The chain links TRBV5-8 to TRBJ1-3, with D unclear. This CDR3 has 18 residues. The germline gives CDR1 SGHTS, CDR2 YDEGEE. V gave up 3 bases and J gave up 3 bases, with 22 bases separating them. CDR3 sequence: CASSYIYSQRVYGNTIYF. DNA for the CDR3: TGTGCCAGCAGCTATATCTACTCCCAGCGGGTTTATGGAAACACCATATATTTT. Variable domain in full (rest from reference TRBV5-8 and TRBJ1-3): EAGVTQSPTHLIKTRGQQATLRCSPISGHTSVYWYQQALGLGLQFLLWYDEGEERNRGNFPPRFSGRQFPNYSSELNVNALELEDSALYLCASSYIYSQRVYGNTIYFGEGSWLTVV.

In DNA form, the CDR3 reads TGTGCCAGCAGCTTTACAGGGAGTGGCTACACCTTC. Translating gives CASSFTGSGYTF. This chain links TRBV13 with TRBJ1-2, with D perhaps matching TRBD1 (6 bases). V lost 3 bases to trimming and J lost 7 bases, with 9 bases between them. Germline CDR1 is PRHDT and CDR2 is FYEKMQ (reference sequence). This CDR3 is 12 amino acids long.

The chain links TRBV30 to TRBJ1-2; a weak D match, TRBD1 (6 bases). Trimming removed 5 bases from V and 5 bases from J, with 12 bases in between. The CDR3 loop spans 12 amino acids. The germline V gene has CDR1 GTSNPN and CDR2 SVGIG (reference sequence). CDR3 amino acids: CAWGTIWYGYTF. CDR3 bases: TGTGCCTGGGGGACAATCTGGTATGGCTACACCTTC.

V usage is TRBV19 and J usage is TRBJ1-5; D unresolved. V was trimmed by 5 bases and J by 0 bases, leaving 17 bases between them. CDR1 and CDR2 from the germline V gene are LNHDA and SQIVND (reference sequence). The CDR3 spans 17 residues. CDR3 region: CASSQGRTTYSNQPQHF. The CDR3, as DNA: TGTGCCAGTAGTCAAGGGAGGACCACTTATAGCAATCAGCCCCAGCATTTT. Full variable domain (rest looked up from reference TRBV19 and TRBJ1-5): DGGITQSPKYLFRKEGQNVTLSCEQNLNHDAMYWYRQDPGQGLRLIYYSQIVNDFQKGDIAEGYSVSREKKESFPLTVTSAQKNPTAFYLCASSQGRTTYSNQPQHFGDGTRLSIL.

The V and J genes are TRBV13 and TRBJ2-3; TRBD2 matches 14 bases. The germline V gene has CDR1 PRHDT and CDR2 FYEKMQ (reference sequence). The CDR3 has 19 residues. Unmatched junction bases numbered 6, after V lost 0 bases and J lost 1 base. The DNA of the CDR3 is TGTGCCAGCAGCTTAGGGACTAGCGGGAGGGCTTCCGGCACAGATACGCAGTATTTT. This codes for CASSLGTSGRASGTDTQYF.

The chain has TRBV5-1 and TRBJ2-1; TRBD1 aligns across 9 bases. Trimming removed 1 base from V and 8 bases from J; junction bases left unmatched: 4. CDR3 length: 14 amino acids. CDR1 is SGHRS, CDR2 YFSETQ, per germline. CDR3 DNA: TGCGCCAGCAGCTTGAGGACAGGGGACGATGAGCAGTTCTTC. Its translation: CASSLRTGDDEQFF.

The chain is built from TRBV2 and TRBJ2-3; the match to TRBD1 covers 7 bases. The junction had 2 bases not matched to a gene; V was cut back by 1 base and J by 1 base. Germline V lookup: CDR1 SNHLY, CDR2 FYNNEI. CDR3 length: 15 residues. The CDR3 spells CASSEGQGGTDTQYF. CDR3 sequence (DNA): TGTGCCAGCAGTGAAGGGCAGGGGGGCACAGATACGCAGTATTTT.

The chain employs TRBV9 and TRBJ2-3; D may be TRBD2 (6 bases). This CDR3 region has 15 residues. V was pared by 0 bases and J by 4 bases, with 12 bases between. Germline assignment: CDR1 SGDLS and CDR2 YYNGEE. The CDR3 nucleotides are TGTGCCAGCAGCGTAGCCACGGAGGGGTCAGATACGCAGTATTTT. It codes for CASSVATEGSDTQYF. The full variable domain, rest sourced from reference TRBV9 and TRBJ2-3, is DSGVTQTPKHLITATGQRVTLRCSPRSGDLSVYWYQQSLDQGLQFLIQYYNGEERAKGNILERFSAQQFPDLHSELNLSSLELGDSALYFCASSVATEGSDTQYFGPGTRLTVL.

This clone appeared once. The rearrangement links TRBV2 to TRBJ1-4; D call uncertain. Trimming shortened V by 6 bases and J by 4 bases, and 12 bases separated the two germline ends. From germline, CDR1 is SNHLY and CDR2 FYNNEI. The CDR3 has 14 residues. CDR3 residues: CASRNTPHNEKLFF. CDR3 nucleotide sequence: TGTGCCAGCAGGAATACTCCGCATAATGAAAAACTGTTTTTT.

V usage is TRBV9 and J usage is TRBJ2-5; 8 bases map to TRBD2. Germline CDR1 SGDLS, CDR2 YYNGEE. The CDR3 is made up of 14 amino acids. The V segment lost 0 bases and the J segment 4 bases; nucleotides outside the gene matches: 2. The DNA of the CDR3 is TGTGCCAGCAGCGTAGGCGGGAGGACAGAGACCCAGTACTTC. Translating it yields CASSVGGRTETQYF.

The chain uses TRBV27 and TRBJ2-1; D not certain. CDR3 size: 14 residues. Germline CDR1 MNHEY, CDR2 SMNVEV (reference sequence). Deletions cut 5 bases from V and 1 base from J, with 9 bases between. CDR3 bases: TGTGCCAGCAGTGAGGTTGGGTCCTACAATGAGCAGTTCTTC. Amino acids: CASSEVGSYNEQFF.

This clone has just a few counts. J is TRBJ2-2 and V is TRBV2; D unclear. Germline loops: CDR1 SNHLY, CDR2 FYNNEI. V lost 6 bases and J 0 bases, leaving 8 bases between the germline ends. The CDR3 contains 14 residues. The chain's CDR3 is CASRIQANTGELFF. CDR3 nucleotide sequence: TGTGCCAGCAGGATTCAGGCGAACACCGGGGAGCTGTTTTTT.

The V call is TRBV5-1, the J call TRBJ1-6; 9 positions agree with TRBD1. The germline V gene encodes CDR1 SGHRS and CDR2 YFSETQ. The CDR3 spans 15 residues. Unmatched junction bases numbered 5, after V lost 4 bases and J lost 6 bases. The CDR3 DNA is TGCGCCAGCAGCCAGGGGACAGGGTCTAATTCACCCCTCCACTTT. This translates into CASSQGTGSNSPLHF.

Here the CDR3 DNA reads TGCGCCAGCAGCCAAGCGACTTCTAGCTCCTACAATGAGCAGTTCTTC. It yields the protein CASSQATSSSYNEQFF. This chain joins TRBV4-1 and TRBJ2-1; D is unresolved. The CDR3 has 16 amino acids. Trimming took off 1 base at V and 0 bases at J, with 10 bases between the two ends. CDR1 is MGHRA, CDR2 YSYEKL, per germline.

The chain employs TRBV6-5 and TRBJ2-1; 9 nucleotides align to TRBD2. CDR1 and CDR2 from the germline V gene are MNHEY and SVGAGI. The CDR3 runs to 14 residues. The ends lost 7 bases at V and 8 bases at J; junction bases unmatched: 9. Here the CDR3 reads CASKVAGVGDEQFF. CDR3 nucleotides: TGTGCCAGCAAGGTAGCGGGGGTGGGAGATGAGCAGTTCTTC.

This rearrangement joins TRBV2 to TRBJ1-1; 7 bases align to TRBD1. After removal of 6 bases from V and 4 bases from J, the junction contained 8 bases not matched to a gene. CDR1 is SNHLY and CDR2 is FYNNEI in the germline V gene. This CDR3 has 14 residues. The CDR3, as DNA: TGTGCCAGCAGCTCTCTGGGGGACAGCACTGAAGCTTTCTTT. Protein sequence: CASSSLGDSTEAFF.

The chain combines TRBV28 with TRBJ1-1; D might be TRBD1 (6 bases). V lost 2 bases and J 2 bases, leaving 9 bases between the germline ends. Germline CDR1 and CDR2: MDHEN and SYDVKM. This CDR3 region has 14 residues. CDR3 bases: TGTGCCAGCAGTTTAAGGGGGATTAACACTGAAGCTTTCTTT. The encoded protein is CASSLRGINTEAFF. Full variable domain (outside the CDR3, taken from reference TRBV28 and TRBJ1-1): DVKVTQSSRYLVKRTGEKVFLECVQDMDHENMFWYRQDPGLGLRLIYFSYDVKMKEKGDIPEGYSVSREKKERFSLILESASTNQTSMYLCASSLRGINTEAFFGQGTRLTVV.

This clone was counted between two and nine times. The genes are TRBV5-1 and TRBJ2-1; 7 bases match TRBD1. The CDR3 loop spans 15 amino acids. Trimming removed 4 bases from V and 2 bases from J; junction bases left unmatched: 6. In germline, CDR1 is SGHRS, CDR2 YFSETQ. In nucleotides, the CDR3 is TGCGCCAGCAGCCCCAGGGGGTCCCCCTACAATGAGCAGTTCTTC. It codes for CASSPRGSPYNEQFF.

The V and J genes are TRBV5-6 and TRBJ2-5, with 14 bases matching TRBD2. This CDR3 region has 16 residues. V gave up 4 bases and J gave up 5 bases; unmatched junction bases: 7. Germline loops: CDR1 SGHDT, CDR2 YYEEEE. In nucleotides, the CDR3 is TGTGCCAGCAGCCTGACTAGCGGGAGGGCCGGGGAGACCCAGTACTTC. This codes for CASSLTSGRAGETQYF.

The chain recombines TRBV21-1 with TRBJ2-7; TRBD2 is the table's D call and was not checked against the DNA. TRBV21-1 is assigned pseudogene status. The CDR3 sequence is 16 residues long. The DNA of the CDR3 is TGTGCCAGCAGCCCTCCCCCACTAGCGGAAGCCTACGAGCAGTACTTC. As protein: CASSPPPLAEAYEQYF.